These 15 T cell receptor beta chains were sequenced from one sample in a study of blood T cell repertoires in COVID-19. Generated by immunoSEQ multiplex PCR, the TCRdb table keeps only in-frame clones and is missing some. The top ten hold about 2.2% of the sample, which has approximately 280,000 clones, approximately 86% seen once. What was sequenced was peripheral blood. These receptor sequences come from a woman aged 25 to 39 who had recovered from COVID-19.

The chain's CDR3 is CASSLGVSFLRSSSYEQYF. The CDR3 DNA reads TGCGCCAGCAGCTTGGGTGTTTCTTTTTTGCGGAGTAGCTCCTACGAGCAGTACTTC. The chain recombines TRBV5-1 with TRBJ2-7, with D hard to call. V lost 0 bases, J lost 0 bases, and 22 bases lay in between. This CDR3 has 19 residues. Germline CDR1 SGHRS, CDR2 YFSETQ.

The rearrangement links TRBV27 to TRBJ2-7; TRBD1 matches 7 bases. J gave up 1 base and V 0 bases, and 0 bases lay outside the gene matches. The CDR3 loop spans 14 amino acids. Germline V CDR1 and CDR2: MNHEY, SMNVEV (reference sequence). CDR3 loop: CASSLSGQSYEQYF. Written as DNA, the CDR3 is TGTGCCAGCAGTTTATCGGGACAGTCCTACGAGCAGTACTTC.

V and J are TRBV6-2 or TRBV6-3 and TRBJ2-3, with 10 bases aligning to TRBD1. The CDR3 runs 14 residues. Germline V gene data show CDR1 as MNHEY and CDR2 as SVGEGT. J lost 4 bases, V lost 2 bases, and 0 bases had no gene match. The CDR3: CASSYGQGADTQYF. Here the CDR3 DNA reads TGTGCCAGCAGTTACGGACAGGGGGCAGATACGCAGTATTTT.

This chain connects TRBV29-1 to TRBJ2-5, with 9 bases lining up with TRBD1. Germline CDR1 SQVTM, CDR2 ANQGSEA. This CDR3 comprises 14 residues. V shed 7 bases and J 2 bases; nucleotides not matched to a gene: 8. The CDR3 region has the DNA TGCAGCGCCCGGGACAGGGTGGATCAAGAGACCCAGTACTTC. Amino acids: CSARDRVDQETQYF.

V usage is TRBV18 and J usage is TRBJ1-5; TRBD1 matches 7 bases. The J segment lost 3 bases and the V segment lost 3 bases, leaving 17 bases of the junction unmatched. Germline CDR1 reads KGHSH; CDR2 reads LQKENI. This CDR3 is 19 amino acids long. The CDR3 protein is CASSPVTRDSENNNQPQHF. Written as DNA, the CDR3 is TGTGCCAGCTCACCGGTTACCCGGGACAGCGAAAACAACAATCAGCCCCAGCATTTT.

The chain is built from TRBV28 and TRBJ2-7; D remains unclear. V lost 1 base, J lost 2 bases, and 6 bases lay in between. The CDR3 length is 13 residues. CDR1 and CDR2 (germline): MDHEN, SYDVKM. The CDR3 loop is CASSLLLTYEQYF. The CDR3 nucleotides are TGTGCCAGCAGTTTATTACTAACCTACGAGCAGTACTTC.

This chain links TRBV5-1 with TRBJ1-2; the D gene is possibly TRBD1 (6 bases). The CDR3 totals 13 residues. Trimming took 1 base from V and 5 from J, leaving 9 bases between them. CDR1 and CDR2 (germline): SGHRS, YFSETQ. The CDR3 bases are TGCGCCAGCAGCTTGAACAGGGATTATGGCTACACCTTC. This codes for CASSLNRDYGYTF.

The rearrangement joins TRBV10-1 to TRBJ2-2; a possible D gene is TRBD1 (7 bases). Trimming shortened V by 4 bases and J by 14 bases, and 14 bases separated the two germline ends. Germline values: CDR1 WNHNN, CDR2 SYGVQD (reference sequence). CDR3 length: 12 residues. The CDR3, as DNA: TGCGCCAGCAGTGGTAGGGGGCGGGGACTGTTTTTT. This codes for CASSGRGRGLFF.

This chain connects TRBV25-1 to TRBJ2-2, with D perhaps matching TRBD1 (6 bases). This CDR3 is built from 17 residues. V was shortened by 4 bases and J by 0 bases, with 15 bases between the two germline ends. CDR1 MGHDK and CDR2 SYGVNS come from the germline V gene. Here the CDR3 reads CASSGLAGTTNTGELFF. CDR3 coding DNA: TGTGCCAGCAGTGGCCTGGCCGGGACAACGAACACCGGGGAGCTGTTTTTT.

The V gene is TRBV3-1 (or the pseudogene TRBV3-2), the J gene TRBJ1-2; 7 nucleotides align to TRBD1. The CDR3 extends over 15 amino acids. V was pared by 0 bases and J by 8 bases, with 9 bases of the junction left unmatched. Germline V lookup: CDR1 LGHDT, CDR2 YNNKEL (reference sequence). The DNA of the CDR3 is TGTGCCAGCAGCCAAGATCTGAACAGGGGCCGCGGCTACACCTTC. It yields the protein CASSQDLNRGRGYTF.

The V call is TRBV2, the J call TRBJ1-2; D remains unclear. CDR3 length: 14 residues. Germline V gene data show CDR1 as SNHLY and CDR2 as FYNNEI. Trimming removed 1 base at V and 12 bases at J, with 18 bases between. CDR3 bases: TGTGCCAGCAGTGAAGGGTCGGTAGAGATCGTCCACACCTTC. This translates into CASSEGSVEIVHTF.

The chain has TRBV6-5 and TRBJ1-2, with 8 bases aligning to TRBD1. The V gene's germline CDR1 is MNHEY and CDR2 SVGAGI. The CDR3 is made up of 12 amino acids. Losses at the gene ends were 8 bases for V and 3 bases for J; bases not matched to a gene: 2. The CDR3 nucleotides read TGTGCCAGCGCGGGACAGGACTATGGCTACACCTTC. Translated, it gives CASAGQDYGYTF.

The J gene is TRBJ2-2, the V gene TRBV9; 11 bases are a match to TRBD2. Germline V gene lookup returns CDR1 SGDLS and CDR2 YYNGEE. With V trimmed by 4 bases and J by 6 bases, 20 bases remained unmatched. The CDR3 totals 20 residues. In DNA, the CDR3 is TGTGCCAGCAGCTTAAAGGACAGGGTAGAACTAGCGGGAGTGCCCGGGGAGCTGTTTTTT. It codes for CASSLKDRVELAGVPGELFF. The whole variable domain, remainder taken from reference TRBV9 and TRBJ2-2, is DSGVTQTPKHLITATGQRVTLRCSPRSGDLSVYWYQQSLDQGLQFLIQYYNGEERAKGNILERFSAQQFPDLHSELNLSSLELGDSALYFCASSLKDRVELAGVPGELFFGEGSRLTVL.

This clone was observed a single time. The chain recombines TRBV7-9 with TRBJ2-7; 8 bases map to TRBD1. Germline V gives CDR1 SEHNR, CDR2 FQNEAQ (reference sequence). The trim removed 3 bases at V and 3 bases at J, leaving 4 bases unmatched. The CDR3 runs 14 residues. The DNA for the CDR3 is TGTGCCAGCAGCTTTGGGACAGGAGACTACGAGCAGTACTTC. Protein sequence: CASSFGTGDYEQYF.

This clone was counted a few times. This chain connects TRBV27 to TRBJ2-1, with 14 positions matching TRBD2. The length of the CDR3 is 18 residues. Unmatched junction bases numbered 7, after V lost 3 bases and J lost 3 bases. Germline V gives CDR1 MNHEY, CDR2 SMNVEV (reference sequence). The CDR3 coding sequence is TGTGCCAGCAGTTTCTTCGGGACTAGCGGGAGTGTCTACAATGAGCAGTTCTTC. Encoded protein: CASSFFGTSGSVYNEQFF.